The subject of this entry is one TCR beta chain. It lacks a known antigen. The sample holds no much larger clone one base away, and base qualities are not on file. RNA was extracted using the RNeasy kit, and about 0.5 to 1 ug of the RNA was reverse transcribed with random hexamers. The immunoSEQ multiplex PCR assay, which covers 54 Vbeta and 13 Jbeta segments, was used to amplify TCR beta CDR3 regions. PCR amplification bias was corrected by using a synthetic template baseline for primer optimization and computational correction. On the study's bioinformatics: Reads were annotated to V, D and J genes per IMGT and analyzed with immunoSEQ Analyzer, keeping only productive sequences. Clonality was calculated as one minus the Shannon entropy normalized by log2 of the number of productive unique sequences. Public and private clones were assessed among the 100 most prevalent clones of each patient and control. A clone was defined as Susac-specific if it was absent from the healthy and MS cohorts, from some 1,100 published viral clones and from other ImmuneACCESS disease sequences. The public sequencing data were trimmed at Q25 with fastp and processed into clonotypes with MiXCR by TCRdb, which kept only in-frame beta chains. Rows with a matching CDR3 protein are joined into one entry that keeps the most common DNA and genes. The V and J calls, along with clone size, are taken from TCRdb and not from the paper's own processing. The sample table holds about 200,000 distinct CDR3 sequences, of which 90% to 95% were seen once. Approximately 0.093% of the sample rests with the top ten.

The sample originates from a study of CD8 T cells in Susac syndrome (dated by TCRdb to about 2019). For the wider study: Repertoire sequencing was used to test whether CD8+ T cell activation and differentiation in Susac syndrome was antigen driven. The study at large found these results: The number of individuals in the TCR sequencing and HLA analysis was recognized as being relatively small.

Peripheral blood CD8+ and CD4+ T cells from healthy donors, Susac syndrome patients and multiple sclerosis patients were profiled using high-throughput TCR beta sequencing. Treatment-naive patients with stable or active relapsing-remitting disease fulfilling revised McDonald criteria were used as multiple sclerosis controls. CD8+ TEMRA cells were enriched by FACS, while bulk CD8+ and CD4+ T cells were purified by magnetic negative isolation. Blood was drawn into EDTA tubes, processed within 24 hours, and PBMCs were isolated by density gradient centrifugation. PBMCs intended for TCR sequencing were frozen in liquid nitrogen and were later thawed in a 37 degrees C water bath. The sorted or isolated CD4+, CD8+ and CD8+ TEMRA cells had a purity of 90% or higher. The CDR3 runs 13 residues from the cysteine to the phenylalanine. Solely the CDR3 DNA is kept, with 39 bases framed from the first base. Trimming removed 3 bases from V and 1 base from J, leaving 10 bases between the germline ends. CDR1 and CDR2 are drawn from the germline V gene (reference sequence): GTSNPN, SVGIG.

This receptor was obtained from a human donor with multiple sclerosis. The sample taken for sequencing was CD4+ T cells from PBMCs. The sequence joins TRBV30 to TRBJ2-7, with the identity of the D gene unclear. The CDR3: CAWRVGGSYEQYF. The nucleotide sequence is TGTGCCTGGAGAGTGGGCGGATCCTACGAGCAGTACTTC.